These T cell receptor beta chains were read from a single sample in a study of yellow fever vaccine responses in identical twins. A single record per CDR3 protein comes from TCRdb applying MiXCR to the RT-PCR reads. The sample carries about 23,000 distinct CDR3 sequences, about three quarters recorded once. Sample: T cells from blood (PBMCs), unsorted or a sorted subset (not recorded which), taken before or after yellow fever vaccination (not recorded which). The source of these receptors is a woman younger than 35 who received the yellow fever vaccine. Each CDR3 is given with its conserved first and last residue.

V: TRBV5-5
J: TRBJ2-3
CDR3: CASSLAGAPDTQYF

V: TRBV13
J: TRBJ2-1
CDR3: CASSGKVRLHNEQFF

V: TRBV10-3
J: TRBJ2-7
CDR3: CATTGLTTYEQYF

V: TRBV6-5
J: TRBJ2-2
CDR3: CASSHNGGDTGELFF

V: TRBV2
J: TRBJ1-6
CDR3: CASSEFGIRSPLHF

V: TRBV11-1
J: TRBJ2-1
CDR3: CASRGGSGSSYNEQFF

V: TRBV4-1
J: TRBJ2-7
CDR3: CASSQDWPGPYEQYF

V: TRBV12-2
J: TRBJ2-1
CDR3: CASRLRIRGTGRNEQFF

V: TRBV25-1
J: TRBJ2-1
CDR3: CASRQREVSYNEQFF

V: TRBV7-8
J: TRBJ2-7
CDR3: CASSLGLDEQYF

V: TRBV2
J: TRBJ2-3
CDR3: CASSETSGRPDTQYF

V: TRBV24-1
J: TRBJ2-3
CDR3: CATSGGLAGVGTDTQYF

V: TRBV29-1
J: TRBJ2-7
CDR3: CSVVPSGSRGYEQYF

V: TRBV7-9
J: TRBJ1-1
CDR3: CASSLVGTGGTEAFF

V: TRBV12-3/TRBV12-4
J: TRBJ1-2
CDR3: CASSVSPDTIYGYTF

V: TRBV12-3/TRBV12-4
J: TRBJ2-7
CDR3: CASSQGTYEQYF

V: TRBV12-3/TRBV12-4
J: TRBJ2-1
CDR3: CASSLGLAGGPRQFF

V: TRBV11-1
J: TRBJ2-5
CDR3: CASSLALTGGRETQYF

V: TRBV7-6
J: TRBJ1-5
CDR3: CASSRTADQPQHF

V: TRBV5-5
J: TRBJ2-7
CDR3: CASRHGPVSSYEQYF

V: TRBV23-1
J: TRBJ2-1
CDR3: CASSQDGTAKFSYNEQFF

V: TRBV29-1
J: TRBJ2-4
CDR3: CSVALYKPNIQYF

V: TRBV11-1
J: TRBJ1-1
CDR3: CASRTGVMNTEAFF

V: TRBV24-1
J: TRBJ2-1
CDR3: CATSDRDRVYMKQFF

V: TRBV7-6
J: TRBJ2-1
CDR3: CASSPPFTDYSYNEQFF

V: TRBV20-1
J: TRBJ2-2
CDR3: CSARNSRGGELFF

V: TRBV18
J: TRBJ2-7
CDR3: CASSHSADNQASEQYF

V: TRBV10-3
J: TRBJ2-1
CDR3: CAISDIAKRSSYNEQFF

V: TRBV2
J: TRBJ1-1
CDR3: CASSESPGLNTEAFF

V: TRBV15
J: TRBJ1-5
CDR3: CATTSTGNQPQHF

V: TRBV19
J: TRBJ2-1
CDR3: CASSIGVNNEQFF

V: TRBV2
J: TRBJ2-3
CDR3: CASSEEGTDTQYF

V: TRBV9
J: TRBJ1-2
CDR3: CASSVAPGGKVYGYTF

V: TRBV2
J: TRBJ1-1
CDR3: CASTLDTEAFF

V: TRBV12-3/TRBV12-4
J: TRBJ2-1
CDR3: CASSVSGGRNEQFF

V: TRBV28
J: TRBJ1-2
CDR3: CASRLDTNYGYTF

V: TRBV7-3
J: TRBJ2-7
CDR3: CASSLTSGSYEQYF

V: TRBV23-1
J: TRBJ2-7
CDR3: CASRDSTYEQYF

V: TRBV6-1
J: TRBJ1-2
CDR3: CASTDIIANYGYTF

V: TRBV11-2
J: TRBJ2-1
CDR3: CASSLGDRFNEQFF

V: TRBV3-1
J: TRBJ1-1
CDR3: CASSRTGRGTEAFF

V: TRBV2
J: TRBJ2-7
CDR3: CASRVVEQYF

V: TRBV7-9
J: TRBJ2-3
CDR3: CASSLWVESTDTQYF

V: TRBV5-1
J: TRBJ2-1
CDR3: CASSPRDRIYNEQFF

V: TRBV2
J: TRBJ2-1
CDR3: CASSDPRVEQFF

V: TRBV5-4
J: TRBJ2-2
CDR3: CASSLTSGSLGELFF

V: TRBV28
J: TRBJ1-5
CDR3: CASSKENRDSSNQPQHF

V: TRBV13
J: TRBJ2-1
CDR3: CASSLGTDNEQFF

V: TRBV4-1
J: TRBJ2-4
CDR3: CASSQTGTGENIQYF

V: TRBV29-1
J: TRBJ1-1
CDR3: CSVGSEVEAFF

V: TRBV20-1
J: TRBJ2-2
CDR3: CSAREGTGELFF

V: TRBV11-1
J: TRBJ2-7
CDR3: CASSWGYEQYF

V: TRBV2
J: TRBJ2-1
CDR3: CASSETGVIEQFF

V: TRBV15
J: TRBJ2-7
CDR3: CATSRAPQLYEQYF

V: TRBV24-1
J: TRBJ2-4
CDR3: CATSDDRLAKNIQYF

V: TRBV18
J: TRBJ2-5
CDR3: CASSPQRGYQETQYF

V: TRBV13
J: TRBJ2-1
CDR3: CATLQGSYNEQFF

V: TRBV6-1
J: TRBJ2-3
CDR3: CASSHTPETSGRIDTQYF

V: TRBV20-1
J: TRBJ2-3
CDR3: CSAKVSGGTDTQYF